The clone carrying this TCR beta chain was observed once. This CDR3 is 17 amino acids long. CDR1 is KGHDR and CDR2 is SFDVKD in the germline V gene. The V and J ends lost 0 bases and 0 bases, in that order; junction bases with no gene match: 2. Method: immunoSEQ multiplex PCR; TCRdb's copy keeps in-frame clones and lacks some. The sample lists approximately 190,000 clones; approximately 90% were seen once. This record belongs to a study of blood T cell repertoires in COVID-19. The material sequenced was peripheral blood. The chain carries TRBV24-1 and TRBJ2-5, with 11 bases aligning to TRBD2. The TCR originated in a man at least 80 years old with acute or convalescent COVID-19. CDR3 sequence reads: CATSDLPGLADQETQYF. In DNA form, the CDR3 reads TGTGCCACCAGTGATTTGCCGGGACTAGCGGACCAAGAGACCCAGTACTTC.